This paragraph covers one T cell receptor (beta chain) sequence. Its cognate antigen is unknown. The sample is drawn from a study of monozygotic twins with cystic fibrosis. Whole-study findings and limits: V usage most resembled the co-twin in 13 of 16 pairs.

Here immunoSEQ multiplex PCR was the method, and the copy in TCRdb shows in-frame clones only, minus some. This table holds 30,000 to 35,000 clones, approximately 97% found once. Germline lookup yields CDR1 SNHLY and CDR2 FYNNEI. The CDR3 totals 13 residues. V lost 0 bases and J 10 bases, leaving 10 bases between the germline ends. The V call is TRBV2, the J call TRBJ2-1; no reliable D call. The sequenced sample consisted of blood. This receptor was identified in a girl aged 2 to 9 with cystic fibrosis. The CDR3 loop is CASSEASRAEQFF. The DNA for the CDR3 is TGTGCCAGCAGTGAAGCGTCGAGAGCGGAGCAGTTCTTC.